Listed below are T cell receptor beta chains from one sample, sequenced in a study of shared clonotypes between healthy human individuals. Clones were read by immunoSEQ multiplex PCR, and TCRdb kept only the in-frame ones, dropping some. The repertoire holds under 2.5 million clones, with 85% to 95% as singletons. Input material: naive CD4+ T cells from PBMCs. These receptors were obtained from a man aged 18 to 30 in good health. Some clones in this sample may be carry-over from other donors' samples. Each CDR3 is given with its conserved first and last residue. Fields, in order: J gene, V gene, clone size, D gene, CDR3 DNA, CDR3 protein. The D gene is left open where the match is weak. The listing skips clone size in some rows; elsewhere it reads once, few, many or a size class.

>TRBJ1-1|TRBV11-1|once|.
TGTGCCAGCAGCGCCAAAGGGTCGTCGGAGAACACTGAAGCTTTCTTT
CASSAKGSSENTEAFF
>TRBJ2-5|TRBV7-9|.|.
TGTGCCAGCAGCTTCACCGGGACACGTCAAGCGGTGGAGTACTTC
CASSFTGTRQAVEYF
>TRBJ2-1|TRBV5-1|.|TRBD2
TGCGCCAGCAGCTCCTGGACTAGCGGGGTCACTGAGCAGTTCTTC
CASSSWTSGVTEQFF
>TRBJ2-1|TRBV30|.|TRBD2
TGTGCCTGGAGTGTTTGGGTAGCGGGAAGCTACAATGAGCAGTTCTTC
CAWSVWVAGSYNEQFF
>TRBJ1-2|TRBV18|.|TRBD1
TGTGCCAGCTCACCACCGGGACAGGAGATCCTTTCGGGTGGCTACACCTTC
CASSPPGQEILSGGYTF
>TRBJ2-2|TRBV27|.|TRBD1
TGTGCCAGCAGTTTTGGGACAGGGGGATTGGGTGGGGAGCTGTTTTTT
CASSFGTGGLGGELFF
>TRBJ2-1|TRBV4-1|.|TRBD1
TGCGCCAGCAGCCGATGGACAGGGGGCGGGAATGAGCAGTTCTTC
CASSRWTGGGNEQFF
>TRBJ2-7|TRBV2|.|.
TGTGCCAGCAGTTCCGGGAGCCCATTTTTTGAGCAGTACTTC
CASSSGSPFFEQYF
>TRBJ2-2|TRBV7-9|.|.
TGTGCCAGCAGCTTGTTCGAAGGCACCGGGGAGCTGTTTTTT
CASSLFEGTGELFF
>TRBJ1-1|TRBV18|.|.
TGTGCCAGCTCACCACCGTCAAGTCAAACTGAAGCTTTCTTT
CASSPPSSQTEAFF
>TRBJ2-7|TRBV28|.|TRBD1
TGTGCCAGCAGGCTTCCGGGACAGAGCTACGAGCAGTACTTC
CASRLPGQSYEQYF
>TRBJ2-5|TRBV28|.|.
TGTGCCAGCAGGCTGGCCAGGTCCGAGACCCAGTACTTC
CASRLARSETQYF
>TRBJ2-1|TRBV19|.|.
TGTGCCAGTCGGGCTAGAGGTAGCTCCTACAATGAGCAGTTCTTC
CASRARGSSYNEQFF
>TRBJ2-7|TRBV6-5|.|TRBD2
TGTGCCAGCAGTCCTCTAGCGGGAGAGGGTCAGCAGTACTTC
CASSPLAGEGQQYF
>TRBJ1-4|TRBV7-9|.|.
TGTGCCAGCAGCTTAGGGAGGGTTACAGGCACTAATGAAAAACTGTTTTTT
CASSLGRVTGTNEKLFF
>TRBJ2-1|TRBV4-3|.|.
TGCGCCAGCAGCCAAGCTTACACGAGCTCCTACAATGAGCAGTTCTTC
CASSQAYTSSYNEQFF
>TRBJ2-7|TRBV28|.|.
TGTGCCAGCAGTCCCCCCGGGACTGGTGATTACGAGCAGTACTTC
CASSPPGTGDYEQYF
>TRBJ2-7|TRBV2|.|.
TGTGCCAGCAGTGGTGCCGGGGCCCCCTACGAGCAGTACTTC
CASSGAGAPYEQYF
>TRBJ2-5|TRBV30|.|.
TGTGCCTGGAGTTGGCAGCAAGAGACCCAGTACTTC
CAWSWQQETQYF
>TRBJ2-7|TRBV14|.|.
TGTGCCAGCAGCCACGATAAGGGGTACGAGCAGTACTTC
CASSHDKGYEQYF
>TRBJ2-7|TRBV11-2|.|.
TGTGCCAGCAGCTCGCCTTTGGTAGGGGACTACGAGCAGTACTTC
CASSSPLVGDYEQYF
>TRBJ2-7|TRBV29-1|once|TRBD1
TGCAGCGTTGAGGGGGGACAGGGACACTCCTACGAGCAGTACTTC
CSVEGGQGHSYEQYF
>TRBJ1-5|TRBV19|.|.
TGTGCCAGTAGTCCGACAGCGTACAATCAGCCCCAGCATTTT
CASSPTAYNQPQHF
>TRBJ1-3|TRBV5-1|.|.
TGCGCCAGCAGGGATACAGGGTCTGGAAACACCATATATTTT
CASRDTGSGNTIYF
>TRBJ1-2|TRBV6-4|.|.
TGTGCCAGCATTCCGAGTCCGGGGAACTATGGCTACACCTTC
CASIPSPGNYGYTF
>TRBJ2-5|TRBV20-1|.|.
TGCAGTGCTAGAGTAGAAGAGACCCAGTACTTC
CSARVEETQYF
>TRBJ2-1|TRBV11-3|.|.
TGTGCCAGCAGCTTGGGTTTTGCCAATGAGCAGTTCTTC
CASSLGFANEQFF
>TRBJ2-5|TRBV28|.|TRBD2
TGTGCCAGCAGCCCCCCGGGACTAGCGGGAGTAGACGGGACCCAGTACTTC
CASSPPGLAGVDGTQYF
>TRBJ2-5|TRBV4-1|.|TRBD2
TGCGCCAGCAGCGCTCGGACTAGCGGGAGTACTGGAGAGACCCAGTACTTC
CASSARTSGSTGETQYF
>TRBJ2-5|TRBV12-5|.|.
TGTGCTAGTGGCCCTTCCACTATCTCGGAGACCCAGTACTTC
CASGPSTISETQYF
>TRBJ1-4|TRBV5-1|.|TRBD1
TGCGCCAGCAGCACTGGACAGGCGCTTAATGAAAAACTGTTTTTT
CASSTGQALNEKLFF
>TRBJ2-3|TRBV28|.|TRBD2
TGTGCCAGCTCTGAGCGGGAGGTTGGAGTGTGGGGCACAGATACGCAGTATTTT
CASSEREVGVWGTDTQYF
>TRBJ1-2|TRBV28|.|.
TGTGCCAGCGTAGAGGGGGGACACGGCTACACCTTC
CASVEGGHGYTF